These 22 T cell receptor beta chains share one sample of origin, sequenced in a study of T cell responses to AZD1222 COVID-19 vaccine. Sequenced by immunoSEQ multiplex PCR; TCRdb stores in-frame clones only, minus some. This sample yields some 130,000 clones, of which 90% are seen a single time; less than 9% belongs to the top ten. Sequenced here: peripheral blood, sampled on day 0 of AZD1222 vaccination. The receptors here all came from an adult in good health.

CDR3 residues: CASSPQGGGNSPLHF. In DNA, the CDR3 is TGTGCCAGCTCACCACAAGGTGGGGGTAATTCACCCCTCCACTTT. This chain links TRBV18 with TRBJ1-6, with a possible D match to TRBD1 (5 bases). CDR1 is KGHSH, CDR2 LQKENI, per germline. Trimming took off 1 base at V and 6 bases at J, with 10 bases between the two ends. The CDR3 runs to 15 residues.

With respect to this clone: At one end the junction does not follow the germline gene, possibly because of a read error. The gene calls are TRBV28 and TRBJ1-2; possibly TRBD1 for D (6 bases). This CDR3 has 16 residues. The germline gives CDR1 MDHEN, CDR2 SYDVKM. The CDR3 DNA sequence: TGTGCCAGCATTTTAACAACCCGGGACATATCCTATGGCTACACCTTC. Its protein is CASILTTRDISYGYTF.

The genes are TRBV27 and TRBJ2-1, with 10 positions matching TRBD1. The CDR3 extends over 14 amino acids. Germline CDR1 MNHEY, CDR2 SMNVEV (reference sequence). J lost 4 bases, V lost 10 bases, and 7 bases had no gene match. CDR3 in DNA: TGTGCCATTAGGGGGACAGGGGATTACAATGAGCAGTTCTTC. Translating gives CAIRGTGDYNEQFF.

The chain combines TRBV19 with TRBJ1-2; TRBD1 aligns across 7 bases. Germline V gives CDR1 LNHDA, CDR2 SQIVND (reference sequence). The CDR3 loop spans 15 amino acids. V was pared by 7 bases and J by 2 bases, with 10 bases of the junction left unmatched. DNA for the CDR3: TGTGCCAGTACCATTCCGGGACAGACAAACTATGGCTACACCTTC. Protein product: CASTIPGQTNYGYTF.

This rearrangement joins TRBV5-1 to TRBJ2-1, with 7 positions matching TRBD1. From germline, CDR1 is SGHRS and CDR2 YFSETQ. The CDR3 runs to 15 residues. V shed 0 bases, J shed 7 bases, and the junction held 7 bases outside the gene matches. The CDR3 bases are TGCGCCAGCAGCTTGGAAGGGGGCGCGGGTAATGAGCAGTTCTTC. It translates to CASSLEGGAGNEQFF.

The chain joins TRBV6-2 or TRBV6-3 to TRBJ2-5; perhaps TRBD2 as D (6 bases). Looked up from germline, CDR1 is MNHEY and CDR2 is SVGEGT. The CDR3 runs to 15 residues. Trimming left V 2 bases short and J 5 bases short, with 15 bases between. CDR3 sequence: CASSYDWDFGETQYF. The DNA of the CDR3 is TGTGCCAGCAGTTACGACTGGGACTTCGGGGAGACCCAGTACTTC.

The J gene is TRBJ2-1, the V gene TRBV19; 8 positions match TRBD1. The CDR3 runs to 17 residues. Trimming took 9 bases from V and 7 from J; bases not matched to a gene: 20. The germline gives CDR1 LNHDA, CDR2 SQIVND (reference sequence). The CDR3 loop reads CASSKGPRGPVWNEQFF. The CDR3 region has the DNA TGTGCCAGCTCCAAGGGGCCCAGGGGGCCGGTTTGGAATGAGCAGTTCTTC.

The rearrangement joins TRBV3-1 (or the pseudogene TRBV3-2) to TRBJ1-2; D is possibly TRBD1 (5 bases). This CDR3 region has 17 residues. CDR1 and CDR2 (germline): LGHDT, YNNKEL (reference sequence). V lost 0 bases and J lost 8, with 22 bases in between. The CDR3 DNA follows: TGTGCCAGCAGCCAAGATCTTGGGGCCAGCCGCAGCGGCGGCTACACCTTC. It encodes CASSQDLGASRSGGYTF.

This chain uses TRBV10-1 with TRBJ2-2, with D possibly TRBD2 on 6 matching bases. With 6 bases removed from V and 6 bases from J, the gap between germline ends came to 14 bases. The CDR3 sequence is 14 residues long. The germline V gene has CDR1 WNHNN and CDR2 SYGVQD (reference sequence). The CDR3 is CASSRGVYAGELFF. DNA of the CDR3: TGCGCCAGCAGCCGCGGGGTCTATGCCGGGGAGCTGTTTTTT.

The chain employs TRBV5-1 and TRBJ2-4; no clear D. CDR1 is SGHRS and CDR2 is YFSETQ in the germline V gene. The CDR3 is 16 residues long. The V and J ends lost 0 bases and 1 base respectively, with 11 bases between them. In DNA, the CDR3 is TGCGCCAGCAGCTTGGCCGGTCCTGTTGCCAAAAACATTCAGTACTTC. Translation gives CASSLAGPVAKNIQYF.

The gene calls are TRBV19 and TRBJ2-4; weak D call: TRBD2 (5 bases). Trimming cost V 1 base and J 7 bases, with 8 bases left between them. This CDR3 has 13 residues. In germline, CDR1 is LNHDA, CDR2 SQIVND (reference sequence). The CDR3 region has the DNA TGTGCCAGTAGTATAGCCTCGGGGAACATTCAGTACTTC. Encoded protein: CASSIASGNIQYF.

The rearrangement links TRBV6-6 to TRBJ2-1, with a weak D call TRBD2 (6 bases). Germline V gene lookup returns CDR1 MNHNY and CDR2 SVGAGI (reference sequence). The CDR3 length is 15 residues. V was shortened by 5 bases and J by 5 bases, with 16 bases between the two germline ends. The CDR3: CASSNRLGLHNEQFF. Written as DNA, the CDR3 is TGTGCCAGCAGTAACCGACTGGGACTTCACAATGAGCAGTTCTTC.

V usage is TRBV29-1 and J usage is TRBJ2-7; a possible D gene is TRBD2 (6 bases). The germline gives CDR1 SQVTM, CDR2 ANQGSEA. This CDR3 has 13 amino acids. The germline V and J ends were trimmed by 7 bases and 4 bases, with 17 bases remaining between them. In nucleotides, the CDR3 is TGCAGCGCTCGGGGAGGTGGCGGATACGAGCAGTACTTC. Protein: CSARGGGGYEQYF.

This chain connects TRBV12-3 or TRBV12-4 to TRBJ2-5; D ambiguous. This CDR3 contains 13 residues. The germline V and J ends were trimmed by 5 bases and 5 bases, with 12 bases remaining between them. The CDR3 region is CASSPNGWETQYF. The CDR3 nucleotides read TGTGCCAGCAGTCCGAACGGGTGGGAGACCCAGTACTTC.

The chain carries TRBV27 and TRBJ1-2; 9 bases agree with TRBD1. Germline CDR1 and CDR2: MNHEY and SMNVEV (reference sequence). This CDR3 has 17 amino acids. The J segment lost 4 bases and the V segment lost 4 bases, leaving 13 bases of the junction unmatched. CDR3 loop: CASSSLWDRAKGYGYTF. In nucleotides, the CDR3 is TGTGCCAGCAGTTCTCTATGGGACAGGGCCAAGGGCTATGGCTACACCTTC.

This clone was seen only once. This sequence joins TRBV11-2 and TRBJ2-5; D may be TRBD1 (7 bases). V was shortened by 5 bases and J by 5 bases, with 12 bases between the two germline ends. The CDR3 covers 13 residues. Germline values: CDR1 SGHAT, CDR2 FQNNGV. CDR3 sequence: CASSPGGQETQYF. The CDR3 DNA reads TGTGCCAGCAGCCCAGGGGGGCAGGAGACCCAGTACTTC.

The rearrangement uses TRBV7-2 and TRBJ2-2, with unresolved D. The CDR3 is 15 amino acids. Germline values: CDR1 SGHTA, CDR2 FQGNSA. Deletions cut 4 bases from V and 0 bases from J, with 9 bases between. The CDR3 region has the DNA TGTGCCAGCAGCTACTGGGGTGCGAACACCGGGGAGCTGTTTTTT. Residues: CASSYWGANTGELFF.

This chain uses TRBV7-8 with TRBJ1-2; TRBD1 might be the D (6 bases). Per germline, CDR1 SGHVS and CDR2 FQNEAQ. Trimming removed 3 bases from V and 4 bases from J, with 12 bases in between. The CDR3 runs to 14 residues. The CDR3 is CASSFRGGPYGYTF. DNA for the CDR3: TGTGCCAGCAGCTTTAGAGGGGGACCCTATGGCTACACCTTC.

The J gene is TRBJ2-5, the V gene TRBV28, with TRBD1 as a possible D gene (6 bases). V was cut by 2 bases and J by 2 bases, with 18 bases left in between. Germline values: CDR1 MDHEN, CDR2 SYDVKM. CDR3 length equals 17 residues. The CDR3 region has the DNA TGTGCCAGCAGTTTAGATCGTCTTTCGGGGACACAAGAGACCCAGTACTTC. Its translation: CASSLDRLSGTQETQYF. The full variable domain, its missing parts supplied by reference TRBV28 and TRBJ2-5, is DVKVTQSSRYLVKRTGEKVFLECVQDMDHENMFWYRQDPGLGLRLIYFSYDVKMKEKGDIPEGYSVSREKKERFSLILESASTNQTSMYLCASSLDRLSGTQETQYFGPGTRLLVL.

V and J are TRBV19 and TRBJ1-2; D gene unclear. Per germline, CDR1 LNHDA and CDR2 SQIVND (reference sequence). The CDR3 contains 14 residues. The V end was cut by 3 bases, the J end by 4 bases, with 12 bases between. CDR3 sequence reads: CASSMGGHLYGYTF. CDR3 DNA sequence: TGTGCCAGTAGTATGGGAGGGCACCTCTATGGCTACACCTTC. Complete variable domain (other parts from reference TRBV19 and TRBJ1-2): DGGITQSPKYLFRKEGQNVTLSCEQNLNHDAMYWYRQDPGQGLRLIYYSQIVNDFQKGDIAEGYSVSREKKESFPLTVTSAQKNPTAFYLCASSMGGHLYGYTFGSGTRLTVV.

This chain connects TRBV6-5 to TRBJ1-1; a weak D match, TRBD1 (5 bases). V lost 6 bases and J 3 bases, leaving 11 bases between the germline ends. CDR3 size: 13 residues. Germline CDR1 is MNHEY and CDR2 is SVGAGI. The CDR3 DNA is TGTGCCAGCAGCCCCCCAGGGTACACTGAAGCTTTCTTT. Protein product: CASSPPGYTEAFF.

The chain is built from TRBV10-2 and TRBJ1-1; D unresolved. CDR1 and CDR2 from the germline V gene are WSHSY and SAAADI. The CDR3 is 11 residues long. Between the trimmed V and J ends, which lost 3 bases and 7 bases, there was a span of 6 bases. The CDR3 bases are TGCGCCAGCAGTGACTTTTTTGAAGCTTTCTTT. Encoded protein: CASSDFFEAFF.